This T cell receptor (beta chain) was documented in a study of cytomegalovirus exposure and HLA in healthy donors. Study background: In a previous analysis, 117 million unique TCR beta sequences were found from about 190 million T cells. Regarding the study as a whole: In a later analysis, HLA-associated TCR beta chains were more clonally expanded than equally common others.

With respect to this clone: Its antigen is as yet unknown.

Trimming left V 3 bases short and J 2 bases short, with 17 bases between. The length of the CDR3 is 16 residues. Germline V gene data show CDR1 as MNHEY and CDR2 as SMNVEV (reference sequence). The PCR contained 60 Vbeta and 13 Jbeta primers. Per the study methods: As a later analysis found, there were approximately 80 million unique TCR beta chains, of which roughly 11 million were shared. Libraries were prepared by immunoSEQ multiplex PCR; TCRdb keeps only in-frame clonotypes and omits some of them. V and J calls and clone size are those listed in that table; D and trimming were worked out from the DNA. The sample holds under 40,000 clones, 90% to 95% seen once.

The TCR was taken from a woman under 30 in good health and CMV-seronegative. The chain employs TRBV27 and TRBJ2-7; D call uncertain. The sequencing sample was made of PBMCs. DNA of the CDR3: TGTGCCAGCAGTTTTAGTAAGGAGCCGTTTCCCTACGAGCAGTACTTC. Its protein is CASSFSKEPFPYEQYF.